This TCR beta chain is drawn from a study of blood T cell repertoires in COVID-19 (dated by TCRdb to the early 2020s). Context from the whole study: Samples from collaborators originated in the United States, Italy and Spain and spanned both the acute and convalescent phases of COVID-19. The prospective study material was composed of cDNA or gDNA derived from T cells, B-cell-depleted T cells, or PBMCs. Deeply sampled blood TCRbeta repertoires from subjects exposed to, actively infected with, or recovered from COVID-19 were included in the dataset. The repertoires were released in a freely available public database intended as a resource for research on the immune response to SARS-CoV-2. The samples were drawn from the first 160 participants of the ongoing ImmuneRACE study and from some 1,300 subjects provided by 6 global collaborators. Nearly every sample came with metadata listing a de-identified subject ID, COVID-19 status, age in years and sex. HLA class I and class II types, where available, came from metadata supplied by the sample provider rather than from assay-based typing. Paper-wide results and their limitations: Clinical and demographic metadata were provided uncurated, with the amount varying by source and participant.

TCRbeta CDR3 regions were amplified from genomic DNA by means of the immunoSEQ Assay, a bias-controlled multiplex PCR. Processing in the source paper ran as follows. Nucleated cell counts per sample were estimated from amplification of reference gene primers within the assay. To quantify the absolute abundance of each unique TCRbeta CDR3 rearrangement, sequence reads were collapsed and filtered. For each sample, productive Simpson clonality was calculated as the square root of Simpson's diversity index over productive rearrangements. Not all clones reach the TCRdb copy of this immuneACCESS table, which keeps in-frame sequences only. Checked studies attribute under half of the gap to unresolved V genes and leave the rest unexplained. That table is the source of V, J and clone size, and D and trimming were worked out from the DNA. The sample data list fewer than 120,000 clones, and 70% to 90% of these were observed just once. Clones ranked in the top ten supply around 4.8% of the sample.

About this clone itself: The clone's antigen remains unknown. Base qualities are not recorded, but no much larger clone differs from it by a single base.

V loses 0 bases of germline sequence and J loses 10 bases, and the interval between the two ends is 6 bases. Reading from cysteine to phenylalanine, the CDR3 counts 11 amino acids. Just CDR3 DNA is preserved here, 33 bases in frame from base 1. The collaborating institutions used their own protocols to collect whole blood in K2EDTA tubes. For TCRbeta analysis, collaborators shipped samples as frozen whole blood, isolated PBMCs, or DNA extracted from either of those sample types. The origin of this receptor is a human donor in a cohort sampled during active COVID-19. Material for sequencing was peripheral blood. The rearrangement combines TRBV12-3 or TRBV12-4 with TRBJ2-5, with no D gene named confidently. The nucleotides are TGTGCCAGCAGTTTAGCGCGGCACCAGTACTTC. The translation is CASSLARHQYF.